The 24 T cell receptor beta chains below come from one sample, sequenced in a study of blood T cell repertoires in COVID-19. Sequenced by immunoSEQ multiplex PCR; TCRdb stores in-frame clones only, minus some. This table has roughly 160,000 clones, approximately 91% appearing once. The specimen sequenced was peripheral blood. Receptors originate from a man in his late teens or twenties with acute or convalescent COVID-19.

The rearrangement uses TRBV9 and TRBJ2-7, with 15 nucleotides matching TRBD2. After removal of 4 bases from V and 7 bases from J, the junction contained 6 bases not matched to a gene. CDR1 and CDR2 from the germline V gene are SGDLS and YYNGEE. The CDR3 contains 15 residues. CDR3 sequence reads: CASSPRTSGGGEQYF. Here the CDR3 DNA reads TGTGCCAGCAGCCCAAGGACTAGCGGGGGGGGTGAGCAGTACTTC.

This chain joins TRBV7-2 and TRBJ1-4, with 9 nucleotides matching TRBD1. Germline assignment: CDR1 SGHTA and CDR2 FQGNSA. The CDR3 runs 15 residues. V lost 5 bases, J lost 3 bases, and 4 bases stayed unmatched. Written as DNA, the CDR3 is TGTGCCAGCAGCCCGAGACAGGGGGCTAATGAAAAACTGTTTTTT. Protein sequence: CASSPRQGANEKLFF.

The J gene is TRBJ1-3, the V gene TRBV7-9; D is ambiguous. The CDR3 loop spans 16 amino acids. V lost 3 bases and J 0 bases, leaving 12 bases between the germline ends. CDR1 is SEHNR, CDR2 FQNEAQ, per germline (reference sequence). The CDR3 is CASSFLLESSGNTIYF. In DNA, the CDR3 is TGTGCCAGCAGCTTCCTACTTGAGAGCTCTGGAAACACCATATATTTT.

The chain joins TRBV14 to TRBJ2-7; TRBD2 aligns across 16 bases. Unmatched junction bases numbered 7, after V lost 4 bases and J lost 1 base. The CDR3 has 18 amino acids. CDR1 and CDR2 (germline): SGHDN, FVKESK. CDR3 nucleotides: TGTGCCAGCAGCCGACGGGGACTAGCGGGAGGGGAATCCTACGAGCAGTACTTC. Translating it yields CASSRRGLAGGESYEQYF.

CDR3 amino acids: CASRPLGGPNTGELFF. The CDR3 bases are TGTGCCAGCAGACCACTAGGGGGACCGAACACCGGGGAGCTGTTTTTT. The chain carries TRBV11-2 and TRBJ2-2; D is perhaps TRBD1 (6 bases). The CDR3 has 16 amino acids. Germline CDR1 is SGHAT and CDR2 is FQNNGV. The V gene lost 6 bases and the J gene lost 0 bases, with 14 bases spanning the gap.

The chain couples TRBV5-1 to TRBJ2-1; D is possibly TRBD1 (6 bases). Germline V gene lookup returns CDR1 SGHRS and CDR2 YFSETQ. This CDR3 is built from 15 residues. Trimming took 0 bases from V and 4 from J, leaving 11 bases between them. CDR3 region: CASSLDGRGYNEQFF. As DNA, the CDR3 is TGCGCCAGCAGCTTGGACGGCAGGGGATACAATGAGCAGTTCTTC.

The rearrangement links TRBV3-1 (or the pseudogene TRBV3-2) to TRBJ1-1, with TRBD1 identical over 7 bases. CDR1 LGHDT and CDR2 YNNKEL come from the germline V gene (reference sequence). V lost 5 bases to trimming and J lost 4 bases; unmatched junction nucleotides: 10. The CDR3 spans 15 residues. CDR3 sequence: CASSTTGALGTEAFF. CDR3 sequence (DNA): TGTGCCAGCAGCACAACAGGGGCCTTGGGCACTGAAGCTTTCTTT.

The rearrangement uses TRBV7-2 and TRBJ2-1, with 11 bases that match TRBD2. V shed 5 bases and J 9 bases; nucleotides not matched to a gene: 12. Germline values: CDR1 SGHTA, CDR2 FQGNSA. The CDR3 is 16 residues long. The CDR3 nucleotides read TGTGCCAGCAGCACTTTAATAGCGGGAGGGGGAAGTGAGCAGTTCTTC. Amino acids: CASSTLIAGGGSEQFF.

V is TRBV27 and J is TRBJ1-2; D remains unclear. The V gene lost 1 base and the J gene lost 0 bases, with 9 bases spanning the gap. Germline V CDR1 and CDR2: MNHEY, SMNVEV (reference sequence). The CDR3 runs to 15 residues. This chain's CDR3 is CASSLYSSANYGYTF. The DNA of the CDR3 is TGTGCCAGCAGTTTATATTCCTCGGCTAACTATGGCTACACCTTC.

The rearrangement joins TRBV3-1 (or the pseudogene TRBV3-2) to TRBJ2-1; TRBD2 agrees at 13 bases. This CDR3 has 15 residues. Germline V gives CDR1 LGHDT, CDR2 YNNKEL (reference sequence). Germline trimming cut 4 bases from V and 10 bases from J; bases unmatched to any gene: 7. In DNA, the CDR3 is TGTGCCAGCAGCCCCCGAGGACTAGCGGGAGTCGAGCAGTTCTTC. Encoded protein: CASSPRGLAGVEQFF.

The rearrangement uses TRBV29-1 and TRBJ1-3, with 7 bases identical to TRBD1. J gave up 2 bases and V 6 bases, and 7 bases lay outside the gene matches. The CDR3 contains 14 residues. Germline values: CDR1 SQVTM, CDR2 ANQGSEA. CDR3 sequence: CSVTGTATGNTIYF. CDR3 nucleotide sequence: TGCAGCGTCACCGGGACAGCGACTGGAAACACCATATATTTT. The whole variable domain, remainder taken from reference TRBV29-1 and TRBJ1-3, is SAVISQKPSRDICQRGTSLTIQCQVDSQVTMMFWYRQQPGQSLTLIATANQGSEATYESGFVIDKFPISRPNLTFSTLTVSNMSPEDSSIYLCSVTGTATGNTIYFGEGSWLTVV.

V and J are TRBV5-8 and TRBJ2-7; 7 nucleotides agree with TRBD1. Trimming removed 4 bases from V and 2 bases from J; junction bases left unmatched: 12. Per the germline V gene, CDR1 is SGHTS and CDR2 is YDEGEE. This CDR3 is built from 16 residues. As DNA, the CDR3 is TGTGCCAGCAGCACACAACCCGGGACAGCCACCTACGAGCAGTACTTC. Translating it yields CASSTQPGTATYEQYF.

The gene calls are TRBV27 and TRBJ1-5; D perhaps matches TRBD1 (6 bases). Trimming cost V 4 bases and J 1 base, with 11 bases left between them. Germline V lookup: CDR1 MNHEY, CDR2 SMNVEV (reference sequence). There are 15 residues in the CDR3. CDR3 DNA: TGTGCCAGCAGTTCCGACAGGAGGAGCAATCAGCCCCAGCATTTT. It is translated as CASSSDRRSNQPQHF.

This chain links TRBV6-2 or TRBV6-3 with TRBJ2-4, with D possibly TRBD1 on 6 matching bases. The CDR3 has 18 residues. Between the trimmed V and J ends, which lost 2 bases and 2 bases, there was a span of 19 bases. Germline V gene sequence: CDR1 MNHEY, CDR2 SVGEGT. In DNA, the CDR3 is TGTGCCAGCAGTTACAATCCAACAGGGACGTGGTCCAAAAACATTCAGTACTTC. This sequence encodes CASSYNPTGTWSKNIQYF.

This chain joins TRBV19 and TRBJ1-1; the D gene is possibly TRBD1 (5 bases). V lost 5 bases to trimming and J lost 2 bases, with 12 bases between them. This CDR3 spans 14 amino acids. Germline CDR1 LNHDA, CDR2 SQIVND (reference sequence). CDR3 sequence (DNA): TGTGCCAGTAGTTTCGACAGCTATAACACTGAAGCTTTCTTT. Translation gives CASSFDSYNTEAFF.

CDR3 nucleotide sequence: TGTGCCAGCAGCGACAGGGGAAGTGCCGGGGAGCTGTTTTTT. Translation gives CASSDRGSAGELFF. This chain uses TRBV9 with TRBJ2-2, with 7 bases lining up with TRBD1. Germline values: CDR1 SGDLS, CDR2 YYNGEE. J lost 6 bases, V lost 3 bases, and 5 bases had no gene match. The CDR3 runs to 14 residues.

The rearrangement uses TRBV11-2 and TRBJ2-7; TRBD1 is a possible D gene (5 bases). Trimming shortened V by 5 bases and J by 2 bases, and 13 bases separated the two germline ends. CDR1 is SGHAT and CDR2 is FQNNGV in the germline V gene. This CDR3 is 14 amino acids long. Here the CDR3 reads CASSLRQSAYEQYF. The DNA for the CDR3 is TGTGCCAGCAGCCTACGACAGTCGGCCTACGAGCAGTACTTC.

V gene TRBV30 combines with J gene TRBJ2-2; the match to TRBD2 covers 7 bases. CDR3 length equals 14 residues. V shed 3 bases, J shed 7 bases, and the junction held 8 bases outside the gene matches. Germline V CDR1 and CDR2: GTSNPN, SVGIG (reference sequence). CDR3 nucleotides: TGTGCCTGGAGGGGTAGCGGGTGGGGCGGGGAGCTGTTTTTT. Translation: CAWRGSGWGGELFF.

This chain links TRBV19 with TRBJ2-2; unclear D gene. The CDR3 is made up of 16 amino acids. The V end lost 4 bases, the J end lost 4 bases, and 16 bases lay between the germline ends. From germline, CDR1 is LNHDA and CDR2 SQIVND (reference sequence). The CDR3 loop is CASSTPGPTFTGELFF. The CDR3 bases are TGTGCCAGTAGTACCCCCGGTCCCACCTTCACCGGGGAGCTGTTTTTT.

This chain links TRBV27 with TRBJ1-6; D is possibly TRBD1 (5 bases). The CDR3 loop spans 16 amino acids. V was shortened by 4 bases and J by 8 bases, with 18 bases between the two germline ends. Germline V gene data show CDR1 as MNHEY and CDR2 as SMNVEV (reference sequence). The CDR3 region has the DNA TGTGCCAGCAGTTCCCGGGACTGGTATTTGGATTCACCCCTCCACTTT. Amino acid sequence: CASSSRDWYLDSPLHF.

This clone appeared once. The chain employs TRBV2 and TRBJ1-1; D unclear. The ends were cut back, 6 bases at V and 0 bases at J, with 11 bases in the middle. CDR1 is SNHLY and CDR2 is FYNNEI in the germline V gene. The length of the CDR3 is 14 residues. The CDR3 DNA is TGTGCCAGCAGAACCGGCAGGTTGAACACTGAAGCTTTCTTT. As protein: CASRTGRLNTEAFF.

This sequence joins TRBV7-7 and TRBJ2-2; possible D gene TRBD1, 6 bases. The ends were cut back, 4 bases at V and 3 bases at J, with 6 bases in the middle. This CDR3 spans 13 amino acids. Germline CDR1 and CDR2: SSHAT and FNYEAQ (reference sequence). CDR3 in amino acids: CASSWTDTGELFF. For the CDR3, the DNA is TGTGCCAGCAGCTGGACAGACACCGGGGAGCTGTTTTTT.

The gene calls are TRBV3-1 (or the pseudogene TRBV3-2) and TRBJ2-7, with a tentative D call TRBD2 (6 bases). The ends were cut back, 8 bases at V and 5 bases at J, with 13 bases in the middle. This CDR3 is 12 amino acids long. The germline V gene has CDR1 LGHDT and CDR2 YNNKEL (reference sequence). The CDR3 DNA sequence: TGTGCCAGCTCCGGGGGATACGACGAGCAGTACTTC. Amino acid sequence: CASSGGYDEQYF.

This clone was seen a handful of times. The J gene is TRBJ2-7, the V gene TRBV20-1, with a weak D call TRBD2 (5 bases). The germline V and J ends were trimmed by 3 bases and 0 bases, with 21 bases remaining between them. This CDR3 comprises 17 residues. CDR1 and CDR2 (germline): DFQATT, SNEGSKA (reference sequence). The CDR3, as DNA: TGCAGTGCTAGTGGTATATCCATTCGCGGGCACTCCTACGAGCAGTACTTC. It yields the protein CSASGISIRGHSYEQYF.